This T cell receptor beta chain was found in a study of glioma-infiltrating T cells. Amplification of TCR alpha and beta CDR3 regions from RNA used iRepertoire nested multiplex PCR. Using its own MiXCR run on the multiplex PCR reads, TCRdb lists one record per CDR3 protein. Of over 15,000 distinct CDR3 sequences listed, roughly 64% are singletons. Germline CDR1 DFQATT, CDR2 SNEGSKA (reference sequence). The CDR3 is made up of 14 amino acids. With 8 bases clipped from V and 1 base from J, the junction kept 9 bases outside the gene matches. A remark on this clonotype: Its specificity is unknown.

Findings of the study overall: Only very few CDR3 sequences appeared in both tissue and blood.

The chain couples TRBV20-1 to TRBJ2-7; 9 bases match TRBD1. Sequencing was done on a sample of glioma tissue, nonneoplastic brain tissue, or PBMCs (not recorded which). The TCR comes from a human donor with low-grade glioma or glioblastoma, undergoing nonglioma brain surgery, or in good health (not recorded which). The CDR3 nucleotides read TGCAGTAAAACCAACGGGACAGGGTCCTACGAGCAGTACTTC. It specifies CSKTNGTGSYEQYF.